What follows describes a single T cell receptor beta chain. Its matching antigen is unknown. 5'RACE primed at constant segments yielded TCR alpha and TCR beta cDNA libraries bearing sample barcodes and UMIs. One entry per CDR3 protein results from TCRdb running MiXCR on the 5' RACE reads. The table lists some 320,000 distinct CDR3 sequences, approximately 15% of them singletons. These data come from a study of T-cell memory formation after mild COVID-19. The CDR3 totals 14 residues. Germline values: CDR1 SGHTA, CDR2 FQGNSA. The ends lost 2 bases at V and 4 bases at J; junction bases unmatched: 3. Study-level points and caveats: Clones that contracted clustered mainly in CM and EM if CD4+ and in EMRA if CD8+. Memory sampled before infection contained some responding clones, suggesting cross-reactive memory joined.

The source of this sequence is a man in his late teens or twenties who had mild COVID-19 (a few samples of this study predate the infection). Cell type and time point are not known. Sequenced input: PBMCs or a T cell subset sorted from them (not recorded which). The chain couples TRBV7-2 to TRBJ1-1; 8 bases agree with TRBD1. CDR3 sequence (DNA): TGTGCCAGCAGCTTACAGGGGGCGCGCACTGAAGCTTTCTTT. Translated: CASSLQGARTEAFF.